This T cell receptor beta chain was documented in a study of a mutant IDH1 vaccine in newly diagnosed glioma. Study-wide background: Patients got their first vaccination 4-6 weeks after radiotherapy alone, or with temozolomide cycles.

The germline CDR1 and CDR2 sequences are LGHNA and YNFKEQ. V lost 1 base to trimming and J lost 1 base, with 13 bases between them. This CDR3 is built from 17 residues. As for this clone: Antigen: not known.

The time point denotes: week 23, last vaccination. A 20-mer mutant IDH1 peptide at 300 ug was injected subcutaneously with topical imiquimod. Libraries were prepared by immunoSEQ multiplex PCR; TCRdb keeps only in-frame clonotypes and omits some of them. The sample contains 50,000 to 70,000 clones, over 75% of which appear only once. The specimen was PBMCs, collected from a glioma patient whose treatment included an IDH1 peptide vaccine. This TCR derives from a man younger than 35 with glioma. The chain is built from TRBV4-2 and TRBJ2-2; D ambiguous. CDR3 loop: CASSQVNRGGNTGELFF. CDR3 bases: TGTGCCAGCAGCCAAGTAAATCGCGGCGGGAACACCGGGGAGCTGTTTTTT.